This T cell receptor (beta chain) was profiled in a study of beta chain features in type 1 diabetes. Whole-study results and caveats: cDNA-based reads could over-represent cells with high TCR expression.

Investigators reverse transcribed all isolated RNA, so they sequenced expressed TCRB transcripts. TCRdb's copy holds only in-frame clones and misses some; the assay was immunoSEQ multiplex PCR. Of 350,000 to 450,000 clones in the sample, approximately 15% were seen once. This clone has only a few counts. Its antigen is not known. With 2 bases removed from V and 6 bases from J, the gap between germline ends came to 2 bases. The CDR3 sequence is 10 residues long. Germline V gene lookup returns CDR1 SQVTM and CDR2 ANQGSEA. The specimen was naive CD4+ T cells from blood. The origin of this receptor is a man aged 30 to 45 in good health. The chain combines TRBV29-1 with TRBJ2-1, with D hard to call. The CDR3 spells CSVEINEQFF. DNA for the CDR3: TGCAGCGTTGAAATCAATGAGCAGTTCTTC.